Following are 27 T cell receptor beta chains from one sample sequenced in a study of blood T cell repertoires in COVID-19. This table comes from immunoSEQ multiplex PCR, and its TCRdb copy is limited to in-frame clones, with some not included. Of approximately 230,000 clones listed, about 91% are singletons. Sequenced sample: peripheral blood. These receptors originate from a woman younger than 45 with COVID-19, enrolled during active disease.

The chain employs TRBV2 and TRBJ2-5; D gene unclear. Trimming removed 1 base from V and 13 bases from J, with 13 bases in between. The CDR3 has 12 amino acids. CDR1 is SNHLY, CDR2 FYNNEI, per germline. The CDR3 sequence is CASSEVYYRRYF. The CDR3 DNA sequence: TGTGCCAGCAGTGAAGTCTACTACCGACGGTACTTC.

This chain uses TRBV5-5 with TRBJ1-1, with D unresolved. The CDR3 is 15 residues long. V lost 0 bases, J lost 4 bases, and 13 bases lay in between. Germline lookup yields CDR1 SGHKS and CDR2 YYEKEE (reference sequence). The CDR3 DNA sequence: TGTGCCAGCAGCTTGGAACCCATCCTCGGCACTGAAGCTTTCTTT. Encoded protein: CASSLEPILGTEAFF.

The rearrangement links TRBV7-9 to TRBJ1-6; D unclear. The CDR3 runs to 15 residues. Per the germline V gene, CDR1 is SEHNR and CDR2 is FQNEAQ (reference sequence). Trimming left V 3 bases short and J 11 bases short, with 17 bases between. CDR3 bases: TGTGCCAGCAGCTTGGAGCCAGCTAAAATGGCACCCCTCCACTTT. Its protein product is CASSLEPAKMAPLHF.

The chain is built from TRBV7-2 and TRBJ1-1; 9 bases align to TRBD1. V lost 5 bases to trimming and J lost 0 bases; unmatched junction nucleotides: 4. From germline, CDR1 is SGHTA and CDR2 FQGNSA. The CDR3 spans 15 residues. The CDR3 reads CASSRDRALNTEAFF. CDR3 nucleotide sequence: TGTGCCAGCAGCCGGGACAGGGCTTTGAACACTGAAGCTTTCTTT.

V usage is TRBV24-1 and J usage is TRBJ2-3; D is possibly TRBD2 (5 bases). The V end was cut by 6 bases, the J end by 2 bases, with 14 bases between. CDR3 length equals 15 residues. Germline CDR1 KGHDR, CDR2 SFDVKD. The CDR3 sequence is CATSTWESSTDTQYF. The DNA of the CDR3 is TGTGCCACCAGTACCTGGGAGTCATCCACAGATACGCAGTATTTT.

The V gene is TRBV12-3 or TRBV12-4, the J gene TRBJ1-2, with 7 bases aligning to TRBD1. The V and J ends lost 10 bases and 4 bases, in that order; junction bases with no gene match: 6. There are 12 residues in the CDR3. CDR3 sequence (DNA): TGTGCCATCACGACAGGGTCCTATGGCTACACCTTC. It specifies CAITTGSYGYTF.

The table lists this clone with a few counts. The chain links TRBV7-9 to TRBJ2-7; perhaps TRBD1 as D (6 bases). V was clipped by 7 bases and J by 4 bases, with 17 bases between them. The CDR3 has 14 residues. CDR1 and CDR2 from the germline V gene are SEHNR and FQNEAQ (reference sequence). The chain's CDR3 is CASTVTGTPYEQYF. The DNA for the CDR3 is TGTGCCAGCACCGTTACCGGGACACCGTACGAGCAGTACTTC.

This clone was counted once. V is TRBV30 and J is TRBJ1-2; D ambiguous. The germline gives CDR1 GTSNPN, CDR2 SVGIG (reference sequence). V gave up 2 bases and J gave up 3 bases, with 10 bases separating them. The CDR3 runs to 13 residues. CDR3 in DNA: TGTGCCTGGAGTTCGGGGTTTGACTATGGCTACACCTTC. Amino acids: CAWSSGFDYGYTF. Filled out from reference TRBV30 and TRBJ1-2, the complete variable domain reads SQTIHQWPATLVQPVGSPLSLECTVEGTSNPNLYWYRQAAGRGLQLLFYSVGIGQISSEVPQNLSASRPQDRQFILSSKKLLLSDSGFYLCAWSSGFDYGYTFGSGTRLTVV.

This chain links TRBV14 with TRBJ1-2; unclear D gene. The CDR3 extends over 13 amino acids. Germline loops: CDR1 SGHDN, CDR2 FVKESK. Trimming removed 2 bases from V and 8 bases from J, with 12 bases in between. DNA for the CDR3: TGTGCCAGCAGCCAACCACCGCTGAGGGGCTACACCTTC. This encodes CASSQPPLRGYTF.

The CDR3 DNA sequence: TGTGCCAGCAGTCCTTCCGGGACAGGGGAAGAGACCCAGTACTTC. Residues: CASSPSGTGEETQYF. The chain recombines TRBV27 with TRBJ2-5; 10 nucleotides match TRBD1. The germline CDR1 and CDR2 sequences are MNHEY and SMNVEV (reference sequence). The length of the CDR3 is 15 residues. Germline trimming cut 5 bases from V and 3 bases from J; bases unmatched to any gene: 6.

This clone was seen only once. V is TRBV18 and J is TRBJ1-2; D perhaps matches TRBD1 (5 bases). The CDR3 spans 13 residues. Per the germline V gene, CDR1 is KGHSH and CDR2 is LQKENI. V was pared by 3 bases and J by 6 bases, with 11 bases between. The CDR3 here is CASSPETENGYTF. For the CDR3, the DNA is TGTGCCAGCTCACCCGAGACAGAGAATGGCTACACCTTC.

The chain joins TRBV19 to TRBJ1-2; D gene ambiguous. CDR1 is LNHDA, CDR2 SQIVND, per germline (reference sequence). Trimming removed 5 bases at V and 8 bases at J, with 18 bases between. There are 14 residues in the CDR3. CDR3 nucleotides: TGTGCCAGTAGTTCAGAGGGCCAGCCATGGGGCTACACCTTC. It specifies CASSSEGQPWGYTF.

The V gene is TRBV25-1, the J gene TRBJ2-1; 12 positions match TRBD2. The V gene end was trimmed by 5 bases and the J gene end by 4 bases; junction bases not matched to a gene: 9. Germline assignment: CDR1 MGHDK and CDR2 SYGVNS. The CDR3 spans 17 residues. This chain's CDR3 is CASSRNPSGGVYNEQFF. The CDR3 DNA is TGTGCCAGCAGTCGAAACCCTAGCGGGGGGGTATACAATGAGCAGTTCTTC.

This clone was recorded once. The rearrangement joins TRBV11-3 to TRBJ2-1, with D possibly TRBD2 on 6 matching bases. V dropped 4 bases and J dropped 9 bases, with 10 bases sitting between them. Germline assignment: CDR1 SGHNT and CDR2 YENEEA. This CDR3 spans 12 amino acids. CDR3 in DNA: TGTGCCAGCAGCTGGGACTCACTTGAGCAGTTCTTC. Amino acid sequence: CASSWDSLEQFF.

The rearrangement uses TRBV2 and TRBJ1-3; D remains unclear. Germline lookup yields CDR1 SNHLY and CDR2 FYNNEI. V gave up 6 bases and J gave up 0 bases, with 9 bases separating them. The CDR3 has 14 residues. The DNA of the CDR3 is TGTGCCAGCAGAGCAGGTTTCTCTGGAAACACCATATATTTT. Encoded protein: CASRAGFSGNTIYF.

The chain couples TRBV2 to TRBJ2-7; the match to TRBD2 covers 8 bases. This CDR3 is 14 amino acids long. CDR1 is SNHLY and CDR2 is FYNNEI in the germline V gene. V was pared by 6 bases and J by 0 bases, with 4 bases of the junction left unmatched. The CDR3 sequence is CASSRGGSSYEQYF. The CDR3 DNA reads TGTGCCAGCAGCCGCGGGGGGAGCTCCTACGAGCAGTACTTC.

This chain joins TRBV7-9 and TRBJ1-1; D might be TRBD1 (6 bases). Per germline, CDR1 SEHNR and CDR2 FQNEAQ (reference sequence). This CDR3 has 14 amino acids. V lost 5 bases and J lost 1, with 11 bases in between. DNA for the CDR3: TGTGCCAGCAGCAAACGACAGGAGAACACTGAAGCTTTCTTT. Its translation is CASSKRQENTEAFF.

The table lists this clone with a count of one. The rearrangement links TRBV10-2 to TRBJ2-1; 9 bases align to TRBD2. Germline V CDR1 and CDR2: WSHSY, SAAADI. The ends lost 0 bases at V and 4 bases at J; junction bases unmatched: 4. The CDR3 loop spans 16 amino acids. The CDR3 here is CASSESGGGAYNEQFF. In DNA, the CDR3 is TGCGCCAGCAGTGAGTCGGGCGGGGGGGCTTACAATGAGCAGTTCTTC.

This clone was observed a single time. The chain employs TRBV7-2 and TRBJ1-5; D possibly corresponds to TRBD1 (6 bases). Looked up from germline, CDR1 is SGHTA and CDR2 is FQGNSA. CDR3 size: 16 residues. Trimming cost V 5 bases and J 0 bases, with 14 bases left between them. CDR3 DNA sequence: TGTGCCAGCAGCACAGAGGGGACAAATAGCAATCAGCCCCAGCATTTT. It specifies CASSTEGTNSNQPQHF.

This chain joins TRBV19 and TRBJ2-2; 8 bases match TRBD1. J was trimmed by 3 bases and V by 5 bases; bases with no gene match: 11. This CDR3 contains 17 residues. CDR1 LNHDA and CDR2 SQIVND come from the germline V gene (reference sequence). Here the CDR3 reads CASSRFGQGAYTGELFF. Written as DNA, the CDR3 is TGTGCCAGTAGTCGCTTCGGACAGGGCGCGTACACCGGGGAGCTGTTTTTT.

The sample holds one count of this clone. The CDR3 loop is CASSSSSDTDTQYF. CDR3 DNA: TGTGCCAGCAGCTCCTCTAGCGACACAGATACGCAGTATTTT. V gene TRBV7-9 combines with J gene TRBJ2-3, with D perhaps matching TRBD2 (6 bases). The V gene lost 4 bases and the J gene lost 2 bases, with 10 bases spanning the gap. The CDR3 has 14 amino acids. In germline, CDR1 is SEHNR, CDR2 FQNEAQ (reference sequence).

The gene calls are TRBV10-1 and TRBJ2-5; tentatively, D is TRBD2 (6 bases). This CDR3 contains 15 residues. Germline CDR1 reads WNHNN; CDR2 reads SYGVQD (reference sequence). The ends were cut back, 4 bases at V and 2 bases at J, with 14 bases in the middle. The CDR3 loop is CASSARTGLQETQYF. The CDR3 bases are TGCGCCAGCAGTGCCCGGACGGGACTGCAAGAGACCCAGTACTTC.

This clone was counted once. The chain links TRBV14 to TRBJ1-3; D unclear. The CDR3 extends over 16 amino acids. V lost 3 bases to trimming and J lost 0 bases, with 12 bases between them. Germline V gene sequence: CDR1 SGHDN, CDR2 FVKESK. In nucleotides, the CDR3 is TGTGCCAGCAGCCAGGAGAAACATAGCTCTGGAAACACCATATATTTT. This translates into CASSQEKHSSGNTIYF.

In this sample, this clone turned up a few times. Written as DNA, the CDR3 is TGTGCCAGCAGCGAGGGCCGGGCCGCTTTCTTT. This translates into CASSEGRAAFF. The chain carries TRBV5-4 and TRBJ1-1; D is uncertain. V dropped 4 bases and J dropped 11 bases, with 12 bases sitting between them. The CDR3 has 11 residues. Looked up from germline, CDR1 is SGHNT and CDR2 is YYREEE (reference sequence).

This clone was recorded once. V is TRBV6-1 and J is TRBJ1-2; possibly TRBD1 for D (5 bases). The CDR3 spans 15 residues. Germline CDR1 is MNHNS and CDR2 is SASEGT. The V end lost 2 bases, the J end lost 0 bases, and 10 bases lay between the germline ends. CDR3 protein: CASSENRRTNYGYTF. As DNA, the CDR3 is TGTGCCAGCAGTGAAAACAGGAGAACTAACTATGGCTACACCTTC.

The chain employs TRBV11-2 and TRBJ2-7, with D perhaps TRBD1 (5 bases). The CDR3 runs to 16 residues. Trimming took off 5 bases at V and 2 bases at J, with 19 bases between the two ends. Germline CDR1 SGHAT, CDR2 FQNNGV. CDR3 protein: CASSPGLGPSAYEQYF. CDR3 coding DNA: TGTGCCAGCAGCCCAGGATTGGGGCCTTCAGCCTACGAGCAGTACTTC.

V is TRBV27 and J is TRBJ2-7; maybe TRBD2 (5 bases). Germline CDR1 MNHEY, CDR2 SMNVEV (reference sequence). This CDR3 comprises 12 residues. V was trimmed by 5 bases and J by 3 bases, leaving 8 bases between them. The CDR3 sequence: CASSPAGYEQYF. In nucleotides, the CDR3 is TGTGCCAGCAGTCCGGCGGGCTACGAGCAGTACTTC.